Reported below is one T cell receptor beta chain. Its target is not known. This sample is part of a study of CD4+ T cells in melanoma. Study-level points and caveats: CD8+ T cell, macrophage and B cell function reportedly correlated with neoantigen-specific CD4+ T cells. Diverse differentiation states were reported for melanoma neoantigen-specific CD4+ T cells.

Clones were read by immunoSEQ multiplex PCR, and TCRdb kept only the in-frame ones, dropping some. The sample holds approximately 20,000 clones, about 83% seen once. The sequence was obtained from a human donor with melanoma. Sequences were obtained from cells from a culture (not recorded whether cultured in vitro).

The CDR3 protein is CASSASSLGTGYGYTF. The CDR3 DNA reads TGTGCCAGCAGTGCCTCCTCCCTTGGGACAGGCTATGGCTACACCTTC. This rearrangement joins TRBV2 to TRBJ1-2; 8 bases line up with TRBD1. The germline gives CDR1 SNHLY, CDR2 FYNNEI. The CDR3 runs 16 residues. V lost 4 bases and J lost 4; bases outside the gene matches: 11.